These 9 T cell receptor beta chains share one sample of origin, sequenced in a study of blood T cell repertoires in COVID-19. Data came from immunoSEQ multiplex PCR; TCRdb stores just in-frame clones and leaves some out. The sample carries approximately 87,000 clones, 80% to 90% recorded once. Sequencing was carried out using peripheral blood. The receptor set was obtained from a woman aged 80 or older with acute or convalescent COVID-19.

The chain links TRBV29-1 to TRBJ1-2, with D possibly matching TRBD1 (6 bases). Trimming cost V 2 bases and J 7 bases, with 14 bases left between them. Germline V gene sequence: CDR1 SQVTM, CDR2 ANQGSEA. The CDR3 is made up of 13 amino acids. The CDR3 protein is CSVENRARSGYTF. CDR3 nucleotide sequence: TGCAGCGTTGAAAACAGGGCGAGAAGTGGCTACACCTTC.

J is TRBJ1-2 and V is TRBV14, with 10 bases that match TRBD1. J gave up 8 bases and V 2 bases, and 5 bases lay outside the gene matches. Germline lookup yields CDR1 SGHDN and CDR2 FVKESK. The length of the CDR3 is 14 residues. The CDR3 spells CASSQLTGGWGYTF. As DNA, the CDR3 is TGTGCCAGCAGCCAACTGACAGGGGGCTGGGGCTACACCTTC. The complete variable domain, with remaining parts taken from reference TRBV14 and TRBJ1-2, reads EAGVTQFPSHSVIEKGQTVTLRCDPISGHDNLYWYRRVMGKEIKFLLHFVKESKQDESGMPNNRFLAERTGGTYSTLKVQPAELEDSGVYFCASSQLTGGWGYTFGSGTRLTVV.

The chain is built from TRBV9 and TRBJ2-7; 8 bases are shared with TRBD1. The germline V gene has CDR1 SGDLS and CDR2 YYNGEE. Unmatched junction bases numbered 7, after V lost 0 bases and J lost 2 bases. The CDR3 contains 16 residues. CDR3 in amino acids: CASSVGPTGQAYEQYF. The CDR3, as DNA: TGTGCCAGCAGCGTAGGACCCACGGGACAGGCCTACGAGCAGTACTTC.

This clone has more than one count but fewer than ten. The genes are TRBV6-6 and TRBJ2-3, with 8 bases identical to TRBD2. This CDR3 comprises 14 residues. V was pared by 5 bases and J by 1 base, with 2 bases of the junction left unmatched. The germline V gene encodes CDR1 MNHNY and CDR2 SVGAGI (reference sequence). The CDR3 spells CASSLGGGTDTQYF. The CDR3 DNA is TGTGCCAGCAGTCTCGGGGGGGGCACAGATACGCAGTATTTT.

The chain joins TRBV27 to TRBJ1-5; no clear D. Germline CDR1 is MNHEY and CDR2 is SMNVEV (reference sequence). Trimming removed 6 bases from V and 5 bases from J, with 11 bases in between. The length of the CDR3 is 13 residues. The CDR3 reads CASSLTADQPQHF. CDR3 DNA sequence: TGTGCCAGCAGCCTCACAGCAGATCAGCCCCAGCATTTT.

The rearrangement links TRBV7-8 to TRBJ1-1; D is ambiguous. Germline V gene lookup returns CDR1 SGHVS and CDR2 FQNEAQ. The CDR3 runs to 14 residues. Trimming took 4 bases from V and 0 from J, leaving 9 bases between them. Here the CDR3 DNA reads TGTGCCAGCAGCTATAGTCTCCTGAACACTGAAGCTTTCTTT. Its protein is CASSYSLLNTEAFF.

The chain couples TRBV3-1 (or the pseudogene TRBV3-2) to TRBJ1-2; maybe TRBD1 (5 bases). CDR3 length: 14 residues. Trimming took off 4 bases at V and 5 bases at J, with 14 bases between the two ends. The germline CDR1 and CDR2 sequences are LGHDT and YNNKEL (reference sequence). The DNA of the CDR3 is TGTGCCAGCAGCCCAGACAGCGGGGGTTATGGCTACACCTTC. Its protein product is CASSPDSGGYGYTF.

This chain connects TRBV24-1 to TRBJ1-5; maybe TRBD1 (6 bases). V lost 4 bases to trimming and J lost 0 bases, with 12 bases between them. This CDR3 has 16 residues. CDR1 is KGHDR and CDR2 is SFDVKD in the germline V gene. The DNA of the CDR3 is TGTGCCACCAGTGACGCGGACAGCAATAGCAATCAGCCCCAGCATTTT. This translates into CATSDADSNSNQPQHF.

The chain joins TRBV5-6 to TRBJ2-1; D is perhaps TRBD2 (6 bases). CDR1 SGHDT and CDR2 YYEEEE come from the germline V gene. Trimming took off 7 bases at V and 6 bases at J, with 17 bases between the two ends. The CDR3 has 14 amino acids. CDR3 sequence reads: CASGASRDSNEQFF. The CDR3 DNA reads TGTGCCAGCGGAGCTTCCCGGGACTCCAATGAGCAGTTCTTC.